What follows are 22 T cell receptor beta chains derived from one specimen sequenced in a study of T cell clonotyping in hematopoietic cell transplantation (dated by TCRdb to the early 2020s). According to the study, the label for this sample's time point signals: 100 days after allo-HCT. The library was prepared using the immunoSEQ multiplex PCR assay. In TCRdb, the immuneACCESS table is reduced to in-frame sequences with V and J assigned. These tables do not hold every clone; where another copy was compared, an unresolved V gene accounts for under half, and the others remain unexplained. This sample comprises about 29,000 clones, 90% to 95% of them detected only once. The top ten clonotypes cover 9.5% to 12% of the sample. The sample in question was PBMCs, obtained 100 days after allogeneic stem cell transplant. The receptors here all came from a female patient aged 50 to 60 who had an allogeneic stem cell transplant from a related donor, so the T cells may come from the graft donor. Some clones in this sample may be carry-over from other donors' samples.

The DNA for the CDR3 is TGTGCCATCAGTAACAGCAAGACCTACGAGCAGTACTTC. Protein sequence: CAISNSKTYEQYF. The chain recombines TRBV10-3 with TRBJ2-7, with D unresolved. Trimming pared 5 bases from V and 2 bases from J, leaving 10 bases between. This CDR3 is 13 amino acids long. Germline values: CDR1 ENHRY, CDR2 SYGVKD.

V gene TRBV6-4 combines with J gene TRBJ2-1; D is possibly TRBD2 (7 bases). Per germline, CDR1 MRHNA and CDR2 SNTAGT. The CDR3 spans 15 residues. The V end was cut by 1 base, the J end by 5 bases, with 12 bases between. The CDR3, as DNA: TGTGCCAGCAGTGACTGGGGGGGGCCAAACAATGAGCAGTTCTTC. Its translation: CASSDWGGPNNEQFF.

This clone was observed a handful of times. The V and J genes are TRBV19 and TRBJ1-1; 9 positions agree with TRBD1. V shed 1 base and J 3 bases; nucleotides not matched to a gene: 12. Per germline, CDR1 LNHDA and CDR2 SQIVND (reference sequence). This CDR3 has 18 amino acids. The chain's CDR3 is CASSIVVPGQGYYTEAFF. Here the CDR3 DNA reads TGTGCCAGTAGTATAGTCGTCCCGGGACAGGGCTACTACACTGAAGCTTTCTTT.

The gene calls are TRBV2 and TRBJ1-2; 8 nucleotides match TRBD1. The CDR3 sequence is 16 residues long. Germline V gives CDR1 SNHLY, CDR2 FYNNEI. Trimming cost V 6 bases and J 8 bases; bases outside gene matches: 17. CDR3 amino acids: CASSPNVDRVVEGYTF. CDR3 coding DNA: TGTGCCAGCAGCCCCAACGTGGACAGGGTGGTGGAGGGCTACACCTTC.

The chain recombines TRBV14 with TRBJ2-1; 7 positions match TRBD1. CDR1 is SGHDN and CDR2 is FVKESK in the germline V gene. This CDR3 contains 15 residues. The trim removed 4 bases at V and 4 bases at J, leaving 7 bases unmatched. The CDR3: CASSRGSRGYNEQFF. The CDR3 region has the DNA TGTGCCAGCAGCCGGGGGTCCAGGGGGTACAATGAGCAGTTCTTC.

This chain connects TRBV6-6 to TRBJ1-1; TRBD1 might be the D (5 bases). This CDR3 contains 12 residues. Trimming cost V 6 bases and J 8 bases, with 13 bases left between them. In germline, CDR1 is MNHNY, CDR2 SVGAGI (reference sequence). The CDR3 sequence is CASSHPGREAFF. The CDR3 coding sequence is TGTGCCAGCAGCCACCCGGGACGGGAAGCTTTCTTT.

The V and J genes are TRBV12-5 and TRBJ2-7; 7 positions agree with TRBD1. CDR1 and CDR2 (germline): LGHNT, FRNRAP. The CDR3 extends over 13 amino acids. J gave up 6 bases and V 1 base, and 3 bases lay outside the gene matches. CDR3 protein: CASGLGQGTEQYF. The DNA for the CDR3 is TGTGCTAGTGGTTTGGGACAGGGTACCGAGCAGTACTTC.

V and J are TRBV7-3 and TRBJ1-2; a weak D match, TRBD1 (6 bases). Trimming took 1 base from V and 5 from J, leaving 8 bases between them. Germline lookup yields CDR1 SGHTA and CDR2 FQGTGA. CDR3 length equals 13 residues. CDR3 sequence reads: CASSLRQGYGYTF. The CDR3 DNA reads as TGTGCCAGCAGCTTAAGGCAGGGGTATGGCTACACCTTC. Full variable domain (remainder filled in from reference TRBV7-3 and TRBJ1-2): GAGVSQTPSNKVTEKGKYVELRCDPISGHTALYWYRQSLGQGPEFLIYFQGTGAADDSGLPNDRFFAVRPEGSVSTLKIQRTERGDSAVYLCASSLRQGYGYTFGSGTRLTVV.

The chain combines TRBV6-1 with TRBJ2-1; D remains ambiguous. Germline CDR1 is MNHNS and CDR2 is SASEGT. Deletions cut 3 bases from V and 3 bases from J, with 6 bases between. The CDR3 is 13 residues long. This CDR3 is CASSEGYYNEQFF. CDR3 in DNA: TGTGCCAGCAGTGAGGGGTACTACAATGAGCAGTTCTTC.

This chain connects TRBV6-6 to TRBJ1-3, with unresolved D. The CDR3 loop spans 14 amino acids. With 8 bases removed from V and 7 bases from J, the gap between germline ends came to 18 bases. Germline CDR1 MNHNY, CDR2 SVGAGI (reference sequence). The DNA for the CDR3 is TGTGCCAGCGCCCTCGGCGAATATCGGAACACCATATATTTT. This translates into CASALGEYRNTIYF.

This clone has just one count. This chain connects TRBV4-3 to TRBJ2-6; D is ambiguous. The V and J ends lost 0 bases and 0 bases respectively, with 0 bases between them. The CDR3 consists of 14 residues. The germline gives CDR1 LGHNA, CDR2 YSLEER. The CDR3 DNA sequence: TGCGCCAGCAGCCAAGACTCTGGGGCCAACGTCCTGACTTTC. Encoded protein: CASSQDSGANVLTF.

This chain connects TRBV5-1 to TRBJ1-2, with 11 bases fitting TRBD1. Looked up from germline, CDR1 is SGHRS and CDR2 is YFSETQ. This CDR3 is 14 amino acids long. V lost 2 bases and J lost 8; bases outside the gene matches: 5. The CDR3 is CASSFEGQGGGYTF. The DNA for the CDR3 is TGCGCCAGCAGCTTCGAGGGACAGGGGGGAGGCTACACCTTC. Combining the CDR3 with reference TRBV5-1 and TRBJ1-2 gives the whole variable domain KAGVTQTPRYLIKTRGQQVTLSCSPISGHRSVSWYQQTPGQGLQFLFEYFSETQRNKGNFPGRFSGRQFSNSRSEMNVSTLELGDSALYLCASSFEGQGGGYTFGSGTRLTVV.

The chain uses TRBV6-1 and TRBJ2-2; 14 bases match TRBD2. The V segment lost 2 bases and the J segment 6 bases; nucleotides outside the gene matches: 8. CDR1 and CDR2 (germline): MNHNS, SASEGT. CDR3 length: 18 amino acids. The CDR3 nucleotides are TGTGCCAGCAGTGAAAAGACTAGCGGGGGGGCTTTCCCCGGGGAGCTGTTTTTT. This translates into CASSEKTSGGAFPGELFF.

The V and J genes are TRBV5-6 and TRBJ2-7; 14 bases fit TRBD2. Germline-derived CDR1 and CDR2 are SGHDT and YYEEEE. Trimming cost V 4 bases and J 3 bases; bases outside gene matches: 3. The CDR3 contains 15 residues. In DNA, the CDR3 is TGTGCCAGCAGCCCTGGACTAGCGGGGGGCTACGAGCAGTACTTC. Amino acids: CASSPGLAGGYEQYF. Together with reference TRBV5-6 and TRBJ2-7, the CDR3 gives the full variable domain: DAGVTQSPTHLIKTRGQQVTLRCSPKSGHDTVSWYQQALGQGPQFIFQYYEEEERQRGNFPDRFSGHQFPNYSSELNVNALLLGDSALYLCASSPGLAGGYEQYFGPGTRLTVT.

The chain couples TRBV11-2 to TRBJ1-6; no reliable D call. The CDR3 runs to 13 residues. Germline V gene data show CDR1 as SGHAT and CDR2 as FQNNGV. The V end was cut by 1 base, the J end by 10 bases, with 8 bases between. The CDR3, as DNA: TGTGCCAGCAGCTTAGGGGTAGGATCACCCCTCCACTTT. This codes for CASSLGVGSPLHF.

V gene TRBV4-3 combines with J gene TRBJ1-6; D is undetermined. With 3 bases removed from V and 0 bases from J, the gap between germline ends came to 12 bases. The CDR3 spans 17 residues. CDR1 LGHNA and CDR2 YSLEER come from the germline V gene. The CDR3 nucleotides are TGCGCCAGCAGCCAGAGCGGCGCTAGCTCCTATAATTCACCCCTCCACTTT. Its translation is CASSQSGASSYNSPLHF.

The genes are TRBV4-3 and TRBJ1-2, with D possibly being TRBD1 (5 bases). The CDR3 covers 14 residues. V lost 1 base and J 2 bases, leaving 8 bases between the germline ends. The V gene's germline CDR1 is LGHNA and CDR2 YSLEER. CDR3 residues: CASSQAAGNYGYTF. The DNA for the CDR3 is TGCGCCAGCAGCCAAGCGGCAGGGAACTATGGCTACACCTTC.

As DNA, the CDR3 is TGTGCCAGTAGCAGGGACAGGGTCGGTGGCTACACCTTC. Its translation is CASSRDRVGGYTF. The chain is built from TRBV19 and TRBJ1-2, with TRBD1 matching 9 bases. Germline V gene data show CDR1 as LNHDA and CDR2 as SQIVND (reference sequence). The CDR3 sequence is 13 residues long. Trimming cost V 6 bases and J 7 bases; bases outside gene matches: 6.

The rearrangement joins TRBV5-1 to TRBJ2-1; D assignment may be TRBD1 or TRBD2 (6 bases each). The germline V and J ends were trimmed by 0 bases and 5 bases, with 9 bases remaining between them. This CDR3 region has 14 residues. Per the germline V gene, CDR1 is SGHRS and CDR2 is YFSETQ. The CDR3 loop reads CASSLAGANNEQFF. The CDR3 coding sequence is TGCGCCAGCAGCTTGGCGGGGGCGAACAATGAGCAGTTCTTC.

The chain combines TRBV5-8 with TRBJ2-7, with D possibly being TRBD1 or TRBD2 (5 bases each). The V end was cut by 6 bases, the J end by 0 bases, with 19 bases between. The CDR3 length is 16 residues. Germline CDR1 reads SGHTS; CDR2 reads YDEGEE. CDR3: CASTETPGTVSYEQYF. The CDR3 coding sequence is TGTGCCAGCACCGAGACCCCCGGGACGGTCTCCTACGAGCAGTACTTC.

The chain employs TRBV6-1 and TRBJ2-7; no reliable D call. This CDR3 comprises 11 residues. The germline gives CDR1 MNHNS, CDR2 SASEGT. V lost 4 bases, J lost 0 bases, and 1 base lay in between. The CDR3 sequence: CASSVSYEQYF. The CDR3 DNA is TGTGCCAGCAGTGTCTCCTACGAGCAGTACTTC.

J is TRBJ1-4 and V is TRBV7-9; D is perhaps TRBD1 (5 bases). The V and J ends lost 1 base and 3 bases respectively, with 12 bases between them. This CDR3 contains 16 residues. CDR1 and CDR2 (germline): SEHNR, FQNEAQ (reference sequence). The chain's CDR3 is CASSLGGDRSNEKLFF. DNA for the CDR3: TGTGCCAGCAGCTTAGGAGGGGATAGGTCTAATGAAAAACTGTTTTTT.